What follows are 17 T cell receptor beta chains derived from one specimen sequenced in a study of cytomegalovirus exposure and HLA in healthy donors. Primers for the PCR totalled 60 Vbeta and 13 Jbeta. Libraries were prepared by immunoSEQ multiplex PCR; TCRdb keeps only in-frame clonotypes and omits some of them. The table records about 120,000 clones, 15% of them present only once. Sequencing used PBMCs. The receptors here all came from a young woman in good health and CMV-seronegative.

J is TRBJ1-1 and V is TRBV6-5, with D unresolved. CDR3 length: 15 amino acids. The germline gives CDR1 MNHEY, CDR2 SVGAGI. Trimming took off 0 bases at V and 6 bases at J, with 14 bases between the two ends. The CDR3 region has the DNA TGTGCCAGCAGTTACTCGACAACGGCTCGCCCTGAAGCTTTCTTT. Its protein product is CASSYSTTARPEAFF.

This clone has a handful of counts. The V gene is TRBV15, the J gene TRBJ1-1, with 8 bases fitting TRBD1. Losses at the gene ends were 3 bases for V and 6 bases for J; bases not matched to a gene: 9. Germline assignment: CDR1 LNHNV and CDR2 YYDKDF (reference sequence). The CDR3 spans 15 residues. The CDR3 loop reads CATSRRTGPTSEAFF. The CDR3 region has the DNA TGTGCCACCAGCAGGAGGACAGGGCCTACATCTGAAGCTTTCTTT.

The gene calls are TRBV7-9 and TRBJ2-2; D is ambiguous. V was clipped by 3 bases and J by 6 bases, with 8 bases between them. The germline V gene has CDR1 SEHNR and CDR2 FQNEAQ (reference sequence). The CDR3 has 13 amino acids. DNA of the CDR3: TGTGCCAGCAGCTTCCACTCTTCCGGGGAGCTGTTTTTT. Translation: CASSFHSSGELFF.

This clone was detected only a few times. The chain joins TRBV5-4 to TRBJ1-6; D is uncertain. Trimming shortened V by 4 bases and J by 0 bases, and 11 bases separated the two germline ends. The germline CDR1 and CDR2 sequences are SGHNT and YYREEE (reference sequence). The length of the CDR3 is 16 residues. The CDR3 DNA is TGTGCCAGCAGCGCGGATTCGGGCTCCTATAATTCACCCCTCCACTTT. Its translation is CASSADSGSYNSPLHF.

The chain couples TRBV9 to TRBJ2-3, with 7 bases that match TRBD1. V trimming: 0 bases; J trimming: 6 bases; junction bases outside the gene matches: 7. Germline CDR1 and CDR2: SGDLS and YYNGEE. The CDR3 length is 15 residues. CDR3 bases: TGTGCCAGCAGCGTAGGTCGACAGGGTGGGGATACGCAGTATTTT. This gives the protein CASSVGRQGGDTQYF.

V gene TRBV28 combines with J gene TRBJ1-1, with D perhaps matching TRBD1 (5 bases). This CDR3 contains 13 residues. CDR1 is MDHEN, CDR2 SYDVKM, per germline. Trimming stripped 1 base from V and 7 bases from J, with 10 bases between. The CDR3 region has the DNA TGTGCCAGCAGTTTATTAACCGGGGGTGAAGCTTTCTTT. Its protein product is CASSLLTGGEAFF.

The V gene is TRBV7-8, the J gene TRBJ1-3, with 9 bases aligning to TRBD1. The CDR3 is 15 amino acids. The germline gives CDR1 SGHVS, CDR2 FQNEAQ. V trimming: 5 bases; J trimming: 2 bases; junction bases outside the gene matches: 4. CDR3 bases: TGTGCCAGCAGCCACAGGGGGCAAGCTGGAAACACCATATATTTT. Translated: CASSHRGQAGNTIYF.

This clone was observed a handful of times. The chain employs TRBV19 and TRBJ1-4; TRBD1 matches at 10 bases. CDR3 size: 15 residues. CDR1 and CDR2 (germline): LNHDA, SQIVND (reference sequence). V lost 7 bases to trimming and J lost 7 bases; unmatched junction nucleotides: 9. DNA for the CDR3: TGTGCCAGTACCTCACCCCGGGACAGGGGTGAAAAACTGTTTTTT. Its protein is CASTSPRDRGEKLFF.

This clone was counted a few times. The CDR3, as DNA: TGTGCCAGCAGTTTATACCGACAGGGTAACGAGCAGTACTTC. It translates to CASSLYRQGNEQYF. The chain carries TRBV28 and TRBJ2-7, with 7 bases aligning to TRBD1. The CDR3 length is 14 residues. V gave up 1 base and J gave up 5 bases; unmatched junction bases: 5. CDR1 and CDR2 from the germline V gene are MDHEN and SYDVKM.

This chain's CDR3 is CASSLGGRAYEQYF. The CDR3 bases are TGTGCCAGCAGCTTAGGGGGGAGGGCCTACGAGCAGTACTTC. This rearrangement joins TRBV5-4 to TRBJ2-7; D is perhaps TRBD2 (7 bases). V gave up 2 bases and J gave up 2 bases, with 11 bases separating them. Germline V CDR1 and CDR2: SGHNT, YYREEE (reference sequence). The CDR3 has 14 amino acids. Full variable domain (missing parts from reference TRBV5-4 and TRBJ2-7): ETGVTQSPTHLIKTRGQQVTLRCSSQSGHNTVSWYQQALGQGPQFIFQYYREEENGRGNFPPRFSGLQFPNYSSELNVNALELDDSALYLCASSLGGRAYEQYFGPGTRLTVT.

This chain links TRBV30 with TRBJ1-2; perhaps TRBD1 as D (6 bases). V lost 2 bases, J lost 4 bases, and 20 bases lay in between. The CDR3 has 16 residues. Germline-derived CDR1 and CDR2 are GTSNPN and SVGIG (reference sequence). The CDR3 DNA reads TGTGCCTGGAGTTGGGCCAGGGGAGGGTTAGGCTATGGCTACACCTTC. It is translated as CAWSWARGGLGYGYTF.

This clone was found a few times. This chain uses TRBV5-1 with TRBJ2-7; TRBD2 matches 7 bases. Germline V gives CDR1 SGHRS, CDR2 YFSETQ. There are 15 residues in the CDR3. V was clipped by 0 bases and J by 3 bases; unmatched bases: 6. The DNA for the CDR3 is TGCGCCAGCAGCTTGGCTTACGGGACTAACTACGAGCAGTACTTC. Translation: CASSLAYGTNYEQYF. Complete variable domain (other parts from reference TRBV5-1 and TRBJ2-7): KAGVTQTPRYLIKTRGQQVTLSCSPISGHRSVSWYQQTPGQGLQFLFEYFSETQRNKGNFPGRFSGRQFSNSRSEMNVSTLELGDSALYLCASSLAYGTNYEQYFGPGTRLTVT.

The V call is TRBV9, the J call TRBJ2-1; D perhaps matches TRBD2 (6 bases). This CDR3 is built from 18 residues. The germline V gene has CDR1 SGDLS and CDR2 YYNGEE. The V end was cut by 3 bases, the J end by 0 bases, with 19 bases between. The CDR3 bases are TGTGCCAGCAGCGCGGACGACTCTCGGGGGAGCTCCTACAATGAGCAGTTCTTC. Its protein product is CASSADDSRGSSYNEQFF.

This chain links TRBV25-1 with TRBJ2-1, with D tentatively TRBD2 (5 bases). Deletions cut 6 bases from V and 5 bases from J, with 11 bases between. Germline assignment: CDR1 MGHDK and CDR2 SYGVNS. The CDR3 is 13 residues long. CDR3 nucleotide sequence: TGTGCCAGCAGCCGGGAACTCCACAATGAGCAGTTCTTC. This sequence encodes CASSRELHNEQFF.

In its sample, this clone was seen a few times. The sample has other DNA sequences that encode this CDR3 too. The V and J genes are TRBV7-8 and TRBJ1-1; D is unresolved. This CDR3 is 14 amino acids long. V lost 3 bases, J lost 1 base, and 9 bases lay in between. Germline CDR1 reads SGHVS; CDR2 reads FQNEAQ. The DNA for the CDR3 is TGTGCCAGCAGCTTGGGCGGAGGGAACACTGAAGCTTTCTTT. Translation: CASSLGGGNTEAFF.

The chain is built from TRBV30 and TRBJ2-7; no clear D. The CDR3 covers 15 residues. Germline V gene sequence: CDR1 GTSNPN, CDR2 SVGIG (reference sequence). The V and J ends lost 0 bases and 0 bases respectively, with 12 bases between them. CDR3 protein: CAWSVQAMSSYEQYF. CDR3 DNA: TGTGCCTGGAGTGTTCAGGCAATGAGCTCCTACGAGCAGTACTTC.

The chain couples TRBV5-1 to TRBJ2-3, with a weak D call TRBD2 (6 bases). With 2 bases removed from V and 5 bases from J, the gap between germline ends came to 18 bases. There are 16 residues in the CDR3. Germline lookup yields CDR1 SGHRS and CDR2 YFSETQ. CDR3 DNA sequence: TGCGCCAGCAGCTTCCTAGATAGCGGAGTTATAGATACGCAGTATTTT. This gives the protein CASSFLDSGVIDTQYF.